This T cell receptor (beta chain) is drawn from a study of T cells after yellow fever vaccination. Study context: Preparing low-cell-number fractions relied on SMART-Seq v4 Ultra Low Input. Findings and caveats of the study: Once the booster was given, most primary-vaccination clones reappeared, at just under 98% for CD4 and 88% for CD8.

V lost 3 bases and J lost 16, with 15 bases in between. There are 12 residues in the CDR3. Germline V CDR1 and CDR2: MDHEN, SYDVKM. Notes on this clonotype: What it recognizes is unknown.

Via MiXCR, TCRdb re-called the 5' RACE reads, giving one row per CDR3 protein. Altogether under 600,000 distinct CDR3 sequences are present, 13% being singletons, with the ten largest covering more than 13%. The chain links TRBV28 to TRBJ2-2, with D unclear. The TCR sequence derives from a man under 40 who received the YFV17D yellow fever vaccine. Sequenced here: PBMCs, sampled on the day of the yellow fever booster vaccination. The CDR3 loop reads CASSLIDQSRFF. Written as DNA, the CDR3 is TGTGCCAGCAGTTTGATTGACCAATCGCGGTTTTTT.